The subject of this entry is one T cell receptor beta chain. The sample comes from a study of shared T cell receptors in the human thymus. Sequenced by immunoSEQ multiplex PCR; TCRdb stores in-frame clones only, minus some. The repertoire holds hundreds of thousands of clones, with over 90% as singletons. The germline CDR1 and CDR2 sequences are SGHNT and YENEEA. This CDR3 comprises 18 residues. V lost 1 base, J lost 7 bases, and 24 bases lay in between. V and J are TRBV11-3 and TRBJ2-3, with D possibly called TRBD1 or TRBD2 (5 bases each). This TCR came from a human donor. Sequencing input: thymocytes. CDR3: CASSLGPTSGGLKNTQYF. The CDR3 DNA sequence: TGTGCCAGCAGCTTAGGCCCTACTAGTGGGGGATTGAAGAATACGCAGTATTTT.